Reported below is one T cell receptor (beta chain). Germline CDR1 reads SGDLS; CDR2 reads YYNGEE. The CDR3 is made up of 15 amino acids. The V and J ends lost 4 bases and 2 bases, in that order; junction bases with no gene match: 8. Generated by immunoSEQ multiplex PCR, the TCRdb table keeps only in-frame clones and is missing some. The sample yields tens of thousands of clones, around 87% seen once. The record originates from a study of blood T cell repertoires in COVID-19. On the study more broadly: Nucleic acid was either cDNA or gDNA, and it came from T cells, B-cell-depleted T cells, or PBMCs.

The chain combines TRBV9 with TRBJ2-7; 8 bases are shared with TRBD2. The receptor's source is a male donor with acute or convalescent COVID-19. The sample comprised peripheral blood. CDR3 sequence reads: CASSPTGGAPYEQYF. In DNA, the CDR3 is TGTGCCAGCAGCCCGACCGGGGGGGCGCCCTACGAGCAGTACTTC.